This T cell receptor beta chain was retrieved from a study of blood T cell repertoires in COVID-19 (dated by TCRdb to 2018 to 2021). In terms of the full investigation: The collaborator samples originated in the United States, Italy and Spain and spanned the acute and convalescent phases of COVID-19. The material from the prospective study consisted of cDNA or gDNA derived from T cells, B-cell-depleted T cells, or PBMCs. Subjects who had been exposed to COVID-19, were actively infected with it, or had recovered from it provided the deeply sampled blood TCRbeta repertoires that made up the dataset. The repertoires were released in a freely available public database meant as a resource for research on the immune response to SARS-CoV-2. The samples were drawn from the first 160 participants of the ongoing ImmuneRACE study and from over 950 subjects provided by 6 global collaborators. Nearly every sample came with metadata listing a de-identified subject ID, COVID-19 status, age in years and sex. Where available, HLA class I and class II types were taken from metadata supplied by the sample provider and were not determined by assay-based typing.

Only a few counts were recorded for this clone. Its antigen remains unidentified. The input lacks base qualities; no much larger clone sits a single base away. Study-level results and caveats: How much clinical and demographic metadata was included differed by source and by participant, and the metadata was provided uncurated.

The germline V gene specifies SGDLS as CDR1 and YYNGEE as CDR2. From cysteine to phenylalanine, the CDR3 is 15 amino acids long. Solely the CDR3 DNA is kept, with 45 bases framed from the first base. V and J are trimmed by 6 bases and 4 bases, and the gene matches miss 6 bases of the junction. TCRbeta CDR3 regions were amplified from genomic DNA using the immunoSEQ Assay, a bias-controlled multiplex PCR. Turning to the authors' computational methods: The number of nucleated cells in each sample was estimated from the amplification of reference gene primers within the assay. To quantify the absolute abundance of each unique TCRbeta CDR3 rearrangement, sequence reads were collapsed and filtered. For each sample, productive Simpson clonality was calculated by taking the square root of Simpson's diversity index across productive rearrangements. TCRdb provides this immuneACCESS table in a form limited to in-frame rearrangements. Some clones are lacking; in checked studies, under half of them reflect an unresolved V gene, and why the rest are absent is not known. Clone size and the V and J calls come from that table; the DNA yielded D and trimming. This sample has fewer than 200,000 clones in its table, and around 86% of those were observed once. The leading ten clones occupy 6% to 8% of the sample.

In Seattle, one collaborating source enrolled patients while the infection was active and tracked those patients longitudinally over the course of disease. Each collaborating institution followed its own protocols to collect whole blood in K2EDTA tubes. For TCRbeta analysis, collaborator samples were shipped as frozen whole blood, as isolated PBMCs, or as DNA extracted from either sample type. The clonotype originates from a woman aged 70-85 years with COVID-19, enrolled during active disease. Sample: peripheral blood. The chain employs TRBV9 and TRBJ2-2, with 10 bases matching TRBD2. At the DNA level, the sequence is TGTGCCAGCACTCTAGCGGGAGCTTCCACCGGGGAGCTGTTTTTT. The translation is CASTLAGASTGELFF.